Listed here are 7 T cell receptor beta chains from one sample, sequenced in a study of beta chain features in type 1 diabetes. Their antigen targets remain unknown. Findings of the study overall: Moderately but significantly shorter TCRB CDR3s were found in Type 1 diabetes patients in all four CD4+ subsets.

Every bit of the isolated RNA underwent reverse transcription, so sequencing read expressed TCRB transcripts. The method was immunoSEQ multiplex PCR; TCRdb's version includes in-frame clones alone and lacks a portion of them. Among 600,000 to 700,000 clones listed, 12% were seen once. Sequenced material: naive CD4+ T cells from blood. These receptors came from a young man with type 1 diabetes.

The rearrangement uses TRBV7-2 and TRBJ2-1; TRBD2 agrees at 10 bases. V dropped 5 bases and J dropped 15; count of bases not matched to a gene: 10. The CDR3 consists of 13 residues. Germline V gene lookup returns CDR1 SGHTA and CDR2 FQGNSA. In DNA form, the CDR3 reads TGTGCCAGCAGCCCCCTGGAGCGGGGGGGATTGTTCTTC. Translation gives CASSPLERGGLFF.

This clone was seen a few times. The V call is TRBV6-6, the J call TRBJ2-3; 8 bases are a match to TRBD1. With V trimmed by 5 bases and J by 0 bases, 4 bases remained unmatched. The length of the CDR3 is 15 residues. Germline assignment: CDR1 MNHNY and CDR2 SVGAGI (reference sequence). In DNA, the CDR3 is TGTGCCAGCAGTCAGCGGACAGGGAGCACAGATACGCAGTATTTT. It encodes CASSQRTGSTDTQYF.

This clone was observed a handful of times. The genes are TRBV11-2 and TRBJ2-7; D might be TRBD1 (6 bases). V was clipped by 6 bases and J by 4 bases, with 13 bases between them. CDR1 SGHAT and CDR2 FQNNGV come from the germline V gene. CDR3 length: 13 residues. The CDR3 loop is CASRRIGQYEQYF. CDR3 in DNA: TGTGCCAGCAGGCGAATTGGACAGTACGAGCAGTACTTC.

This clone has more than one count but fewer than ten. The rearrangement uses TRBV27 and TRBJ2-7; 11 nucleotides align to TRBD1. This CDR3 comprises 15 residues. J gave up 3 bases and V 5 bases, and 6 bases lay outside the gene matches. Germline-derived CDR1 and CDR2 are MNHEY and SMNVEV (reference sequence). The CDR3 DNA follows: TGTGCCAGCAGTCAGGACAGGGGGCATGACTACGAGCAGTACTTC. As protein: CASSQDRGHDYEQYF.

This rearrangement joins TRBV28 to TRBJ2-5; weak D call: TRBD2 (5 bases). V was shortened by 4 bases and J by 5 bases, with 14 bases between the two germline ends. This CDR3 is built from 14 residues. Germline assignment: CDR1 MDHEN and CDR2 SYDVKM. The CDR3 sequence is CASSYLEGLETQYF. CDR3 bases: TGTGCCAGCAGTTATCTTGAGGGTTTGGAGACCCAGTACTTC.

The table lists this clone with a count of one. The J gene is TRBJ1-1, the V gene TRBV7-8, with D perhaps matching TRBD1 (5 bases). Germline V gene lookup returns CDR1 SGHVS and CDR2 FQNEAQ. The length of the CDR3 is 12 residues. Trimming cost V 5 bases and J 7 bases, with 11 bases left between them. The CDR3 here is CASSVMGVEAFF. The CDR3, as DNA: TGTGCCAGCAGCGTAATGGGGGTTGAAGCTTTCTTT.

This clone was counted a few times. V usage is TRBV6-6 and J usage is TRBJ2-3; 7 nucleotides align to TRBD1. V lost 6 bases, J lost 0 bases, and 3 bases stayed unmatched. The CDR3 runs 14 residues. CDR1 and CDR2 from the germline V gene are MNHNY and SVGAGI (reference sequence). Written as DNA, the CDR3 is TGTGCCAGCAGCGACAGGGCCAGCACAGATACGCAGTATTTT. Protein: CASSDRASTDTQYF.